The present entry profiles one T cell receptor beta chain with its context. Its target is unknown. These data come from a study of Graves' ophthalmopathy and Graves' hyperthyroidism. Background on the study: Peripheral blood was obtained at first diagnosis, ahead of any treatment.

Investigators amplified TCR beta CDR3 regions from RNA transcripts. Investigators did first-round RT-PCR with HTBI primers, then second-round multiplex PCR. MiXCR, run by TCRdb on the multiplex PCR reads, gives a single entry per CDR3 protein. This sample has around 670,000 distinct CDR3 sequences, with 40% found just once. Notes on the study in general: With roughly 88% sensitivity and approximately 80% specificity, a 13-signature model separated ophthalmopathy from stable hyperthyroidism.

The diagnosis combined clinical symptoms, thyroxine, TRAb, thyroid ultrasound and orbital computed tomography scans. The origin of this receptor is an adult man with Graves' ophthalmopathy. The sample comprised peripheral blood.

In DNA, the CDR3 is TGCAGTGCTGAACTAGCAACTGAGCAGTTCTTC. Amino acid sequence: CSAELATEQFF. V and J are TRBV20-1 and TRBJ2-7; maybe TRBD2 (6 bases). The end of the DNA is better explained by TRBJ2-1, so the J call may be wrong. Germline V gene lookup returns CDR1 DFQATT and CDR2 SNEGSKA (reference sequence). CDR3 length: 11 amino acids.